Presented here are 7 T cell receptor beta chains from one specimen sequenced in a study of beta chain features in type 1 diabetes. Study findings and constraints: Researchers report that Type 1 diabetes patients had moderately but significantly shorter TCRB CDR3s across all four CD4+ subsets.

The authors reverse transcribed all of the isolated RNA, so sequencing captured expressed TCRB transcripts. The assay was immunoSEQ multiplex PCR, and TCRdb's table has in-frame clones only and misses some. Here the sample spans 300,000 to 450,000 clones, around 10% being singletons. Their antigen targets remain unknown. The sequencing input was central memory CD4+ T cells from blood. These receptor sequences come from a man aged 30 to 45 with type 1 diabetes.

This clone was observed a few times. V gene TRBV6-6 combines with J gene TRBJ1-2; D is unresolved. Germline loops: CDR1 MNHNY, CDR2 SVGAGI (reference sequence). Trimming took off 6 bases at V and 2 bases at J, with 7 bases between the two ends. The CDR3 totals 12 residues. DNA for the CDR3: TGTGCCAGCAGGGTGGACAACTATGGCTACACCTTC. It specifies CASRVDNYGYTF.

This sequence joins TRBV28 and TRBJ1-2; D is ambiguous. V was clipped by 10 bases and J by 1 base, with 13 bases between them. Germline lookup yields CDR1 MDHEN and CDR2 SYDVKM. The CDR3 is 13 residues long. DNA for the CDR3: TGTGCCATTAAGGCCGTCAATAACTATGGCTACACCTTC. Amino acid sequence: CAIKAVNNYGYTF.

This clone was seen more than once but under ten times. The chain is built from TRBV4-2 and TRBJ2-2, with D possibly matching TRBD2 (6 bases). Between the trimmed V and J ends, which lost 5 bases and 4 bases, there was a span of 14 bases. The CDR3 length is 15 residues. The germline V gene has CDR1 LGHNA and CDR2 YNFKEQ. CDR3 nucleotides: TGTGCCAGCAGCAGGGACTCCCCCAGCACCGGGGAGCTGTTTTTT. It yields the protein CASSRDSPSTGELFF.

The chain has TRBV6-6 and TRBJ2-5, with D perhaps matching TRBD2 (5 bases). The DNA end lines up better with TRBJ2-7; the J call may be wrong. Germline CDR1 and CDR2: MNHNY and SVGAGI (reference sequence). This CDR3 is built from 14 residues. The CDR3 protein is CASSPPARRYEQYF. In DNA, the CDR3 is TGTGCCAGCAGTCCTCCAGCGCGGAGGTACGAGCAGTACTTC.

The table lists this clone with a few counts. At one end the junction does not follow the germline gene, possibly because of a read error. The chain combines TRBV7-3 with TRBJ2-6, with TRBD2 as a possible D gene (5 bases). This CDR3 is 17 amino acids long. The germline CDR1 and CDR2 sequences are SGHTA and FQGTGA. CDR3 DNA sequence: TGCGCCAGCAGCCGCCGCACGGGAAGTTATGGGGCCAACGTCCTGACTTTC. It is translated as CASSRRTGSYGANVLTF.

This clone was picked up a small number of times. The CDR3 loop reads CASTTAGLGITDTQYF. Written as DNA, the CDR3 is TGTGCCAGCACCACGGCGGGCCTAGGAATCACAGATACGCAGTATTTT. The chain recombines TRBV28 with TRBJ2-3; possible D gene TRBD2, 5 bases. V gave up 7 bases and J gave up 2 bases, with 19 bases separating them. This CDR3 has 16 residues. Germline V gene sequence: CDR1 MDHEN, CDR2 SYDVKM.

This clone was detected only a few times. The chain joins TRBV18 to TRBJ1-1; D uncertain. The CDR3 sequence is 14 residues long. CDR1 is KGHSH, CDR2 LQKENI, per germline. Trimming stripped 6 bases from V and 5 bases from J, with 16 bases between. CDR3 sequence (DNA): TGTGCCAGCTCCCAGAACGAGGGAGGGACTGAAGCTTTCTTT. This sequence encodes CASSQNEGGTEAFF.